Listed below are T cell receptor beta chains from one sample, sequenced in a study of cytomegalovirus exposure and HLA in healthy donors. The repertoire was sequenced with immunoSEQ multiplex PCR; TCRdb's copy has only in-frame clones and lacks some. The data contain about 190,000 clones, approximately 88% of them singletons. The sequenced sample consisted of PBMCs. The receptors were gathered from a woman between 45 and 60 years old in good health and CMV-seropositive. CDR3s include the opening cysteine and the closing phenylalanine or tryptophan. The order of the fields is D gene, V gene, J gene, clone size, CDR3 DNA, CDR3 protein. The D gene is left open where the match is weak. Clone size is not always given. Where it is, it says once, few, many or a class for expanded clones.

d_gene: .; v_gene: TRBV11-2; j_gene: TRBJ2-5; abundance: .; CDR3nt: TGTGCCAGCAGCTTAGCTACCACGTTCCAGACCCAGTACTTC; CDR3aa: CASSLATTFQTQYF
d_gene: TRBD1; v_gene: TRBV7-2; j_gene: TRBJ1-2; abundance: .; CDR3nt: TGTGCCAGCAGCCAGTCTGGGGACAGAAGGACCTCTAACTATGGCTACACCTTC; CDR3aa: CASSQSGDRRTSNYGYTF
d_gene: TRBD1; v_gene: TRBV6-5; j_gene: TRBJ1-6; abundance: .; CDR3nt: TGTGCCAGCAGGACAGGGGGTGGGAATTCACCCCTCCACTTT; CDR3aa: CASRTGGGNSPLHF
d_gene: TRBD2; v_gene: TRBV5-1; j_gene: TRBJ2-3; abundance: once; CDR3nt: TGCGCCAGCAGCTCCGCTCTTAGCGGGGGGGCCGTCGATACGCAGTATTTT; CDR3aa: CASSSALSGGAVDTQYF
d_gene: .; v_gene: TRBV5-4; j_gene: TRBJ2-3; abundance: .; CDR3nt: TGTGCCAGCAGCTTGGTGGAGACAGATACGCAGTATTTT; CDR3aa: CASSLVETDTQYF
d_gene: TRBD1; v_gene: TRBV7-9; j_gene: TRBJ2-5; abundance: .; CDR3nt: TGTGCCAGCAGCTTAGGCGGGACAGGAGTGGGGGAGACCCAGTACTTC; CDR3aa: CASSLGGTGVGETQYF
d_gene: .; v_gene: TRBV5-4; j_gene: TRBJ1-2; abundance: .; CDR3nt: TGTGCCAGCAGAAAAACAGGAGGGTATGGCTACACCTTC; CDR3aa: CASRKTGGYGYTF
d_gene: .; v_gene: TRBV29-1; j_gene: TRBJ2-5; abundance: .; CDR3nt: TGCAGCGTTGAAGTGATCCGGGGAGAAGAGACCCAGTACTTC; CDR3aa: CSVEVIRGEETQYF
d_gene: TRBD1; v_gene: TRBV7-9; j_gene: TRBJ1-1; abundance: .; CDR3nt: TGTGCCAGCGGCTACAGGGGGGGAAACACTGAAGCTTTCTTT; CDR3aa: CASGYRGGNTEAFF
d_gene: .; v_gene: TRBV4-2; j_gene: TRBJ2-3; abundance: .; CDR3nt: TGTGCCAGCAGCCAGAAGATTGGGCGGGAACGCACAGATACGCAGTATTTT; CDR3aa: CASSQKIGRERTDTQYF
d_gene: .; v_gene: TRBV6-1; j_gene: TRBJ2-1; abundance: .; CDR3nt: TGTGCCAGCGCGTTAATAGGGGGTGCAGGTGAGCAGTTCTTC; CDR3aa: CASALIGGAGEQFF
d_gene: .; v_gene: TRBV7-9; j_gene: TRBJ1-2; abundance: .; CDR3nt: TGTGCCAGCAGTTCCCGCAGTGGCTCCCCCTATGGCTACACCTTC; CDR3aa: CASSSRSGSPYGYTF